This T cell receptor (beta chain) was recorded in a study of blood T cell repertoires in COVID-19. Study background: Acute-phase and convalescent COVID-19 samples originated in the United States, Italy and Spain. T cells, B-cell-depleted T cells, or PBMCs supplied cDNA or gDNA.

V dropped 3 bases and J dropped 1 base, with 10 bases sitting between them. Germline-derived CDR1 and CDR2 are LNHNV and YYDKDF (reference sequence). CDR3 length equals 15 residues. Original analysis: Estimation of nucleated cell counts was performed using reference gene primer amplification. TCRdb keeps only in-frame clones here, not all; method: immunoSEQ multiplex PCR. V, J and clone size were drawn from that table, and D and trimming were deduced from the DNA. The repertoire holds fewer than 70,000 clones, with around 89% as singletons. The TCR sequence derives from a human donor in a cohort sampled during active COVID-19. Sequenced input: peripheral blood. The chain is built from TRBV15 and TRBJ1-5; D not resolved. DNA of the CDR3: TGTGCCACCAGCAGGGTCCTTGAGAGCAATCAGCCCCAGCATTTT. This codes for CATSRVLESNQPQHF.